This TCR beta chain emerged from a study of T cells in Graves' hyperthyroidism and ophthalmopathy (dated by TCRdb to between 2019 and 2020). As for the study more broadly: Peripheral blood samples were taken at the time of initial diagnosis, prior to any treatment. To identify distinguishing TCR V-J signatures, a discovery cohort of around 100 patients was used, comprising some 45 with Graves' ophthalmopathy and around 57 with stable Graves' hyperthyroidism. Whether ophthalmopathy could be predicted prospectively was tested in an independent validation cohort made up of fewer than 20 hyperthyroidism patients plus 17 patients who later progressed to ophthalmopathy. The 100 discovery patients were divided at random into training and test sets in a 7:3 ratio. In about 6 Graves' hyperthyroidism patients, the study also compared T-cell repertoires from thyroid tissue with T-cell repertoires from blood. After blood sampling, hyperthyroidism patients were treated with methimazole at a starting dose of 30 mg daily, and ophthalmopathy patients were treated with high-dose intravenous methylprednisolone. TCR Vbeta CDR3 sequencing of approximately 140 peripheral blood samples (43 ophthalmopathy, 70 to 85 hyperthyroidism and approximately 17 progressor patients) is reported in the paper. The paper as a whole reports these results and caveats: Most expanded thyroid clonotypes (frequency above 0.001) were also detected in blood, a finding suggesting that blood repertoires may reflect thyroid immune responses. No statistical method was used to set the sample size in advance, and investigators knew the group allocation. Ophthalmopathy was separated from stable hyperthyroidism by a 13 V-J signature model, with approximately 85% sensitivity and about 81% specificity obtained in cross-validation and 80%/75% obtained in testing. In validation, progression to ophthalmopathy was predicted by the model with nearly 71% sensitivity and around 76% specificity, a median of about 6.8 months before onset.

The CDR3 starts with the cysteine, ends with the phenylalanine, and has 11 residues. Only CDR3 DNA remains: 33 bases, in frame from the first base. From a lookup of the germline V gene, CDR1 and CDR2 are SGHTA and FQGNSA. V was cut back by 1 base and J by 14 bases, leaving a gap of 10 bases between them. As to this clonotype: Its antigen has not been determined. No quality values exist for individual bases; no much larger clone is one base distant.

TCR beta CDR3 regions were amplified from RNA transcripts. The first round of RT-PCR for the TCR CDR3 was performed with the HTBI primer set and the Qiagen OneStep RT-PCR kit. A second multiplex PCR round built the libraries, followed by size selection and purification. The libraries were sequenced on an Illumina HiSeq2000 using paired-end 100 bp reads. The paper's data handling went like this. SOAPnuke was used to process the raw data, throwing out any read that contained adapters or uncalled bases, had a mean Phred below 15, or lacked an exact constant-primer or identifier match. High-quality paired reads were merged using COPE v1.2.5, and each unique nucleotide sequence was defined as a clonotype. Clonotypes were aligned to IMGT TRBV, TRBD and TRBJ reference segments using MiTCR v1.1. The analysis was restricted to V-J combinations with a frequency above 0.0001, which together covered just over 98% of the repertoires. The TCS score was defined as F50 (clonal expansion) divided by E x V (chaos), with BLOSUM62-based TCRdist calculated between CDR3 peptides within each V-J. Welch's t-statistics and random forest reduced around 510 V-J features to roughly 13, which were used in a naive Bayes classifier (R e1071). TCRdb cleaned the public reads at Q25 with fastp, built clones with MiXCR and kept in-frame beta chains. Entries that share a CDR3 protein sequence are merged under the most common genes and DNA. These V and J calls rely on TCRdb rather than the paper's analysis. The sample includes about 610,000 distinct CDR3 sequences, with about a sixth observed a single time. Around 3.3% of the sample belongs to the ten largest clones.

Moderately to severely active disease, a Clinical Activity Score of at least 3, a NOSPECS grade of at least 4, and a duration under 3 months were present in ophthalmopathy patients. The study excluded patients with uncontrolled infections, other autoimmune diseases, pregnancy or lactation. Diagnoses relied on clinical symptoms, serum thyroxine and TRAb, thyroid ultrasound and orbital computed tomography. PBMCs were isolated from about 9.2 ml of fresh peripheral blood by Ficoll-Paque density gradient centrifugation. Total RNA was extracted using Trizol reagent, and RNA quality was assessed on an Agilent 2100 Bioanalyzer.

The chain uses TRBV7-2 and TRBJ2-3; the D gene identity is not certain. The specimen sequenced was blood. The clonotype was recovered from a woman between 40 and 50 years old with Graves' ophthalmopathy. CDR3 reads: CASSLGGGGYF. Read as DNA, the sequence is TGTGCCAGCAGCTTAGGAGGTGGCGGGTATTTT.